Each of the 26 T cell receptor beta chains below was sequenced from the same sample in a study of T-cell memory formation after mild COVID-19. MiXCR, run by TCRdb on the 5' RACE reads, gives a single entry per CDR3 protein. Of 400,000 or so distinct CDR3 sequences listed, 20% are singletons. The sequencing input was PBMCs or a T cell subset sorted from them (not recorded which). All receptors derive from an adult woman who had mild COVID-19 (a few samples of this study predate the infection). Cell type and time point are not known.

V and J are TRBV20-1 and TRBJ2-3, with D perhaps matching TRBD1 or TRBD2 (6 bases each). The CDR3 totals 14 residues. V was shortened by 5 bases and J by 4 bases, with 16 bases between the two germline ends. CDR1 DFQATT and CDR2 SNEGSKA come from the germline V gene (reference sequence). The CDR3 sequence: CSAPVGGRSDTQYF. The CDR3 bases are TGCAGTGCTCCTGTTGGGGGGCGGTCAGATACGCAGTATTTT.

This chain links TRBV6-6 with TRBJ1-2, with 8 bases aligning to TRBD1. This CDR3 region has 13 residues. Germline values: CDR1 MNHNY, CDR2 SVGAGI (reference sequence). J gave up 7 bases and V 5 bases, and 6 bases lay outside the gene matches. CDR3 sequence (DNA): TGTGCCAGCAGTCCCAGGGGGCTGAGTGGCTACACCTTC. It translates to CASSPRGLSGYTF.

The CDR3 loop reads CASSLELAGGETGELFF. In nucleotides, the CDR3 is TGTGCCAGCAGCCTAGAATTAGCGGGAGGCGAAACCGGGGAGCTGTTTTTT. This chain joins TRBV6-2 or TRBV6-3 and TRBJ2-2, with 10 bases lining up with TRBD2. Germline CDR1 MNHEY, CDR2 SVGEGT. Trimming removed 6 bases from V and 5 bases from J; junction bases left unmatched: 12. This CDR3 has 17 residues.

The sample holds a few counts of this clonotype. The rearrangement joins TRBV5-1 to TRBJ2-1, with D hard to call. Trimming shortened V by 4 bases and J by 2 bases, and 13 bases separated the two germline ends. The germline CDR1 and CDR2 sequences are SGHRS and YFSETQ. The CDR3 totals 15 residues. The CDR3 sequence is CASSPRDTAYNEQFF. The CDR3 bases are TGCGCCAGCAGCCCGAGAGACACGGCCTACAATGAGCAGTTCTTC.

The chain uses TRBV7-2 and TRBJ2-7; possible D gene TRBD1, 5 bases. This CDR3 comprises 15 residues. Germline V gene sequence: CDR1 SGHTA, CDR2 FQGNSA. V was clipped by 4 bases and J by 0 bases, with 13 bases between them. The CDR3 loop reads CASSSDRYISYEQYF. The CDR3 DNA reads as TGTGCCAGCAGCTCAGACAGATATATCTCCTACGAGCAGTACTTC.

The sample holds a few counts of this clonotype. J is TRBJ2-7 and V is TRBV7-3; 8 nucleotides align to TRBD2. Germline V gene lookup returns CDR1 SGHTA and CDR2 FQGTGA. V trimming: 5 bases; J trimming: 6 bases; junction bases outside the gene matches: 12. The CDR3 is 15 amino acids. The CDR3 DNA follows: TGTGCCAGCAGCCCCTCCCAAGCGGGAGTAGCCGAGCAGTACTTC. Its translation is CASSPSQAGVAEQYF.

This sequence joins TRBV29-1 and TRBJ1-1, with a tentative D call TRBD1 (5 bases). The CDR3 contains 13 residues. CDR1 SQVTM and CDR2 ANQGSEA come from the germline V gene. Trimming pared 6 bases from V and 0 bases from J, leaving 11 bases between. In nucleotides, the CDR3 is TGCAGCGTGACGACAGTGATGAACACTGAAGCTTTCTTT. It is translated as CSVTTVMNTEAFF.

This rearrangement joins TRBV4-1 to TRBJ1-3; D gene uncertain. Trimming stripped 5 bases from V and 0 bases from J, with 11 bases between. The CDR3 covers 15 residues. Per germline, CDR1 MGHRA and CDR2 YSYEKL. CDR3 bases: TGCGCCAGCAGCTCTACAGATAACTCTGGAAACACCATATATTTT. Translation: CASSSTDNSGNTIYF.

This clonotype was observed at least ten times. This sequence joins TRBV20-1 and TRBJ2-5; 7 bases are a match to TRBD1. The CDR3 extends over 14 amino acids. Germline-derived CDR1 and CDR2 are DFQATT and SNEGSKA (reference sequence). The junction had 12 bases not matched to a gene; V was cut back by 6 bases and J by 5 bases. The CDR3 spells CSAPSGGNSETQYF. CDR3 coding DNA: TGCAGTGCCCCTTCAGGGGGAAACTCCGAGACCCAGTACTTC.

This clonotype came up a few times. The chain is built from TRBV5-1 and TRBJ2-7; D may correspond to TRBD1 or TRBD2 (5 bases each). Trimming removed 8 bases from V and 1 base from J, with 19 bases in between. CDR1 and CDR2 from the germline V gene are SGHRS and YFSETQ. The CDR3 has 15 residues. CDR3 protein: CASHVGDPESYEQYF. As DNA, the CDR3 is TGCGCCAGTCATGTTGGGGACCCGGAATCCTACGAGCAGTACTTC.

There are many counts of this clonotype. The chain is built from TRBV5-1 and TRBJ2-2; D is perhaps TRBD1 or TRBD2 (5 bases each). The germline CDR1 and CDR2 sequences are SGHRS and YFSETQ. This CDR3 is 20 amino acids long. Trimming left V 1 base short and J 0 bases short, with 22 bases between. CDR3 region: CASSLFPVDGTPANTGELFF. In nucleotides, the CDR3 is TGCGCCAGCAGCTTGTTTCCTGTAGACGGGACGCCCGCGAACACCGGGGAGCTGTTTTTT.

The CDR3, as DNA: TGTGCCAGCAGCTTAGAAATGGGACTAGCGGCTGTTGAGCAGTTCTTC. This gives the protein CASSLEMGLAAVEQFF. The chain uses TRBV7-6 and TRBJ2-1; TRBD2 aligns across 11 bases. With 1 base clipped from V and 9 bases from J, the junction kept 8 bases outside the gene matches. Germline lookup yields CDR1 SGHVS and CDR2 FNYEAQ. The CDR3 has 16 residues.

The table lists this clonotype with many counts. This may arise from a read error, as a much more abundant clone is one base away. V usage is TRBV7-9 and J usage is TRBJ1-1; TRBD1 is a possible D gene (5 bases). CDR1 is SEHNR, CDR2 FQNEAQ, per germline (reference sequence). The CDR3 length is 13 residues. Between the trimmed V and J ends, which lost 1 base and 3 bases, there was a span of 6 bases. The CDR3 here is CASSLGGDTEAFF. CDR3 DNA sequence: TGTGCCAGCAGCTTAGGGGGGGACACTGAAGCTTTCTTT.

This clonotype was counted between two and nine times. The rearrangement joins TRBV5-1 to TRBJ1-2; D unclear. Germline lookup yields CDR1 SGHRS and CDR2 YFSETQ. The CDR3 totals 16 residues. V lost 3 bases and J 4 bases, leaving 19 bases between the germline ends. As DNA, the CDR3 is TGCGCCAGCAGCTCCTCAGGACTGGAAAGAAGCTATGGCTACACCTTC. It encodes CASSSSGLERSYGYTF. The full variable domain, rest sourced from reference TRBV5-1 and TRBJ1-2, is KAGVTQTPRYLIKTRGQQVTLSCSPISGHRSVSWYQQTPGQGLQFLFEYFSETQRNKGNFPGRFSGRQFSNSRSEMNVSTLELGDSALYLCASSSSGLERSYGYTFGSGTRLTVV.

The chain employs TRBV24-1 and TRBJ2-5; D tentatively fits TRBD1 or TRBD2 (5 bases each). The germline CDR1 and CDR2 sequences are KGHDR and SFDVKD. V was cut by 9 bases and J by 2 bases, with 12 bases left in between. This CDR3 spans 13 amino acids. Written as DNA, the CDR3 is TGTGCCACCCGGGGCCGGTTTCAAGAGACCCAGTACTTC. Translated, it gives CATRGRFQETQYF.

This clonotype was recorded a few times. This sequence joins TRBV30 and TRBJ2-3; 10 bases are a match to TRBD1. The CDR3 consists of 15 residues. The V gene's germline CDR1 is GTSNPN and CDR2 SVGIG (reference sequence). After removal of 3 bases from V and 10 bases from J, the junction contained 13 bases not matched to a gene. In DNA form, the CDR3 reads TGTGCCTGGAGCAACCGGGACAGGGGTCGTGCAGCGCAGTATTTT. Protein sequence: CAWSNRDRGRAAQYF.

There are a few counts of this clonotype. The chain carries TRBV7-9 and TRBJ1-1; 7 bases align to TRBD1. The ends lost 3 bases at V and 10 bases at J; junction bases unmatched: 14. Looked up from germline, CDR1 is SEHNR and CDR2 is FQNEAQ (reference sequence). The CDR3 is 15 residues long. The CDR3 DNA sequence: TGTGCCAGCAGCTTTGTGGCAGGGGGGCGGAACGGAGCTTTCTTT. Protein: CASSFVAGGRNGAFF.

This clonotype was detected a few times. The V gene is TRBV12-3 or TRBV12-4, the J gene TRBJ2-2; D is unresolved. V was clipped by 3 bases and J by 5 bases, with 7 bases between them. The length of the CDR3 is 13 residues. CDR3 sequence (DNA): TGTGCCAGCAGTTTTATACGGACCGGGGAGCTGTTTTTT. Residues: CASSFIRTGELFF.

This clonotype was recorded a few times. This sequence joins TRBV11-2 and TRBJ2-7; TRBD1 agrees at 9 bases. The CDR3 runs to 16 residues. The V and J ends lost 3 bases and 0 bases, in that order; junction bases with no gene match: 6. The germline V gene has CDR1 SGHAT and CDR2 FQNNGV. The CDR3 spells CASSFLKGQGSYEQYF. The CDR3 coding sequence is TGTGCCAGCAGCTTCCTAAAGGGACAGGGCTCCTACGAGCAGTACTTC.

This clonotype was seen a handful of times. This chain connects TRBV30 to TRBJ1-1, with D uncertain. CDR3 length equals 14 residues. Germline CDR1 reads GTSNPN; CDR2 reads SVGIG (reference sequence). V gave up 3 bases and J gave up 1 base, with 12 bases separating them. The CDR3 loop is CAWSSGIRNTEAFF. CDR3 DNA: TGTGCCTGGAGCTCCGGGATACGGAACACTGAAGCTTTCTTT.

The V and J genes are TRBV5-1 and TRBJ2-5; D might be TRBD2 (5 bases). The germline V and J ends were trimmed by 0 bases and 4 bases, with 16 bases remaining between them. The CDR3 extends over 16 amino acids. Per the germline V gene, CDR1 is SGHRS and CDR2 is YFSETQ. This CDR3 reads CASSLAPTGELETQYF. CDR3 nucleotide sequence: TGCGCCAGCAGCTTGGCTCCGACCGGGGAGTTAGAGACCCAGTACTTC.

Ten or more counts support this clonotype. The rearrangement links TRBV20-1 to TRBJ2-3; 7 nucleotides agree with TRBD2. Germline CDR1 and CDR2: DFQATT and SNEGSKA (reference sequence). The CDR3 extends over 13 amino acids. V lost 2 bases to trimming and J lost 1 base; unmatched junction nucleotides: 0. The CDR3 sequence is CSARLAGTDTQYF. The DNA of the CDR3 is TGCAGTGCTAGACTAGCGGGCACAGATACGCAGTATTTT.

The rearrangement links TRBV20-1 to TRBJ1-1; TRBD1 aligns across 9 bases. J was trimmed by 0 bases and V by 8 bases; bases with no gene match: 7. CDR3 length: 14 residues. CDR1 is DFQATT, CDR2 SNEGSKA, per germline (reference sequence). Written as DNA, the CDR3 is TGCAGTACCGGGACAGGGACAATGAACACTGAAGCTTTCTTT. It codes for CSTGTGTMNTEAFF.

V gene TRBV5-6 combines with J gene TRBJ1-1; TRBD1 is a possible D gene (5 bases). Trimming left V 1 base short and J 7 bases short, with 11 bases between. Germline lookup yields CDR1 SGHDT and CDR2 YYEEEE. This CDR3 contains 13 residues. The CDR3 region is CASSLTGTGEAFF. The CDR3 nucleotides are TGTGCCAGCAGCTTGACGGGAACAGGTGAAGCTTTCTTT. The full variable domain, its missing parts supplied by reference TRBV5-6 and TRBJ1-1, is DAGVTQSPTHLIKTRGQQVTLRCSPKSGHDTVSWYQQALGQGPQFIFQYYEEEERQRGNFPDRFSGHQFPNYSSELNVNALLLGDSALYLCASSLTGTGEAFFGQGTRLTVV.

This clonotype has only a few counts. The V call is TRBV7-3, the J call TRBJ2-5; 9 nucleotides line up with TRBD2. The CDR3 is 14 amino acids. V shed 5 bases, J shed 5 bases, and the junction held 6 bases outside the gene matches. CDR1 SGHTA and CDR2 FQGTGA come from the germline V gene. The CDR3 is CASSVAGEVETQYF. The CDR3 region has the DNA TGTGCCAGCAGCGTAGCGGGAGAAGTGGAGACCCAGTACTTC.

The chain employs TRBV7-9 and TRBJ2-3; tentative D call: TRBD2 (6 bases). Looked up from germline, CDR1 is SEHNR and CDR2 is FQNEAQ (reference sequence). The CDR3 runs to 14 residues. Trimming left V 6 bases short and J 2 bases short, with 12 bases between. The CDR3 DNA follows: TGTGCCAGCAGTGGTGGCGGGAACACAGATACGCAGTATTTT. Protein: CASSGGGNTDTQYF.